This T cell receptor beta chain was found in a study of ipilimumab plus nivolumab after autologous stem cell transplantation. About the research overall: A median of about eight nivolumab and 5 ipilimumab doses were given. The DLBCL group included primary refractory and relapsed cases.

Profiling relied on immunoSEQ multiplex PCR, and the TCRdb table lists in-frame clones only, not all of them. The sample includes tens of thousands of clones, 65% to 85% of them seen just once. Per germline, CDR1 SGDLS and CDR2 YYNGEE. The CDR3 length is 14 residues. The germline V and J ends were trimmed by 0 bases and 3 bases, with 9 bases remaining between them. Ipilimumab, 1 mg/kg, started 14 to 28 days after autologous transplant. Patients received nivolumab 3 mg/kg at weeks 1, 4, 7, 10, then fortnightly to week 26. The origin of this receptor is a male donor with diffuse large B-cell lymphoma. The chain uses TRBV9 and TRBJ1-1, with D unclear. The sequences come from PBMCs, collected in a trial of ipilimumab plus nivolumab as post-transplant consolidation. CDR3 region: CASSVEPGDTEAFF. CDR3 nucleotides: TGTGCCAGCAGCGTAGAACCCGGGGACACTGAAGCTTTCTTT.